Detailed here is one TCR beta chain. Its antigen is unknown. The data were taken from a study of T cell repertoires in cytomegalovirus infection. Study summary: Shared public TCR beta signatures pointed to both CMV infection and a matching HLA type.

TCRdb reanalysed the reads using MiXCR and keeps one entry per CDR3 protein. The sample has 200,000 or so distinct CDR3 sequences, 28% seen once. General study results and limits: Public TCR beta family frequency separated CMV-and-HLA carriers, including in an independent cohort. HLA-C-restricted, CMV-specific TCR beta clonotypes were dominant ex vivo.

After removal of 1 base from V and 2 bases from J, the junction contained 2 bases not matched to a gene. The V gene's germline CDR1 is LNHDA and CDR2 SQIVND (reference sequence). The CDR3 contains 15 residues. The rearrangement links TRBV19 to TRBJ2-1, with 7 bases matching TRBD1. Sequenced sample: PBMCs. The TCR originated in a human donor in good health (CMV status not recorded). Some clones in this sample may be carry-over from other donors' samples. CDR3 loop: CASSIVGGPYNEQFF. The DNA for the CDR3 is TGTGCCAGTAGTATAGTAGGGGGCCCCTACAATGAGCAGTTCTTC.